The text below deals with one T cell receptor (beta chain). This clonotype appeared many times. Its antigen is unknown. Base qualities are missing; no much larger clone stands one base away. The germline V gene supplies CDR1 ENHRY and CDR2 SYGVKD. V lost 3 bases and J lost 0 bases; the stretch between them is 12 bases long. Including cysteine and phenylalanine, the CDR3 has 15 amino acids. CDR3 DNA only is kept here, 45 bases in frame from base 1. The sample belongs to a study of early T cells in non-severe SARS-CoV-2 infection (dated by TCRdb to the early 2020s). Study-level background: Because TCR sequencing relied on bulk RNA taken from unsorted whole blood, pairing of alpha and beta chains was not possible. General findings and caveats noted by the study authors: VDJdb matching was skewed toward anti-spike CD8 responses, so virus-specific expansions were likely underestimated and private and CD4 specificities were missed.

The study was a case-control design nested within a healthcare worker cohort in London, UK, with weekly nasopharyngeal swab PCR tests and blood sampling. Healthcare workers were recruited between 23 and 31 March 2020, during the week of the UK lockdown, and were followed weekly for up to roughly 15 weeks. Library preparation used 5' RACE. Sequencing was carried out with a NextSeq 500. Unique molecular identifiers were attached to individual cDNA molecules in the TCR library protocol so that sequencing error and PCR bias could be corrected. Both TCR alpha and beta chains were sequenced, and tight co-correlation was observed between alpha and beta sequence abundances in each sample. In the original analysis: Decombinator V4 was used to annotate TCR sequences for V gene, J gene and CDR3. Expanded TCRs were defined as changing significantly between any two time points under a Poisson model with p below 0.0001. TCR abundances were normalised to the total number of TCRs sequenced in each sample and reported as counts per million. TRAV1-2 paired with TRAJ12, TRAJ20 or TRAJ33 defined MAIT TCRs, while TRAV10 paired with TRAJ18 defined iNKT TCRs. A search of VDJdb, accessed on 1 November 2021, was run for TCRs annotated to CMV, EBV and SARS-CoV-2, with TCRs annotated for multiple antigens excluded. TCRdb reanalyzed the raw reads on its own, using fastp at Q25 for trimming and MiXCR for clone calling, and kept in-frame beta chains. Here each entry gathers all rows of one CDR3 protein and keeps the most common genes and DNA. TCRdb assigned the V and J calls; the authors' analysis was not used. The table for this sample lists roughly 48,000 distinct CDR3 sequences; about 4.6% of them were counted only once. Under 6.5% of the sample rests with the top ten.

Sequencing was done on a sample of whole blood. This TCR came from an adult who was a healthcare worker with PCR-confirmed SARS-CoV-2 infection or an uninfected control (not recorded which). The chain employs TRBV10-3 and TRBJ2-7; D gene: possibly TRBD1, on 6 matching bases. This receptor has the CDR3 CAISDSTGTSYEQYF. The nucleotides are TGTGCCATCAGTGATTCGACAGGAACCTCCTACGAGCAGTACTTC.